This TCR beta chain comes out of a study of CD8+ T cells in alopecia areata. Study as a whole: Treated individuals took tofacitinib by mouth, 5 to 10 mg twice daily. Among treated patients, severity was scored by affected scalp area percentage.

Isolated RNA was reverse transcribed into cDNA used as the sequencing template. The table came from immunoSEQ multiplex PCR; TCRdb's copy has only in-frame clones and leaves some out. The sample lists 190,000 or so clones, roughly 60% occurring once. Indicated treatment: oral pan-JAK inhibitor, 5-10 mg twice daily. Collection of lesional scalp punch biopsies and peripheral blood was performed in alopecia areata patients. Study conclusions and caveats: Tofacitinib yielded significantly lower scalp clonality and fewer expanded CD8+ clones among the top 100.

A note on this clone: Antigen: not known.

CDR3 length equals 10 residues. Trimming took 6 bases from V and 8 from J, leaving 7 bases between them. Per the germline V gene, CDR1 is GTSNPN and CDR2 is SVGIG (reference sequence). The material was CD4+ T cells sorted from blood, obtained at week 24, from a patient treated with tofacitinib. The gene calls are TRBV30 and TRBJ1-4; no firm D call. The sequence derives from a human donor with alopecia areata. DNA of the CDR3: TGTGCCTGTAAAACGGAAAAACTGTTTTTT. It encodes CACKTEKLFF.